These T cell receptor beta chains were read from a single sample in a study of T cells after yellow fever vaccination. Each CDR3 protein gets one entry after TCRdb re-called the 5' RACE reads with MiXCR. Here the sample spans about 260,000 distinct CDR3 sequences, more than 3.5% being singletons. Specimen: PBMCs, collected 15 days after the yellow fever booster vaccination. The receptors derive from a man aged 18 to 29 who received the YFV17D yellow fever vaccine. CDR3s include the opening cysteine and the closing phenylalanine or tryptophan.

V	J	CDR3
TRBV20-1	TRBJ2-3	CSARAFSARDTQYF
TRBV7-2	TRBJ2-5	CASSLAGGPMETQYF
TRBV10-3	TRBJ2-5	CAISLNQETQYF
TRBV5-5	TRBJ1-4	CASSFNRGGEKLFF
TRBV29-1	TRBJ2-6	CSVATASGANVLTF
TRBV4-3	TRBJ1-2	CASSQETGDGNYGYTF
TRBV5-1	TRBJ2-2	CASSLSGRPGELFF
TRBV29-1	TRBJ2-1	CSVPPLAGFNEQFF
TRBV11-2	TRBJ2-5	CASSLVGEHHPETQYF
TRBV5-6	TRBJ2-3	CASSRLAGGADTQYF
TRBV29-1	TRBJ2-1	CSVFLQGSGAYNEQFF
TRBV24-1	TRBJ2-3	CATSDDRADTQYF
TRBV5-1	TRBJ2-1	CASSLGQAGGRDEQFF
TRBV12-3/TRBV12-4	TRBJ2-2	CASMGDSNTGELFF
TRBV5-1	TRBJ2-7	CASSTGTSSYEQYF
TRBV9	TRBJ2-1	CASSPGAGGYNEQFF
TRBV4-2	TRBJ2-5	CASSQKSDQGETQYF
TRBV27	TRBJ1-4	CASSWGGRANEKLFF
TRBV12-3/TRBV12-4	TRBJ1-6	CASSLGGTQNSPLHF
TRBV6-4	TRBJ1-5	CASTRGGHQPQHF
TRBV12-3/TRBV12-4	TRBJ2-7	CASRIQGAGEQYF
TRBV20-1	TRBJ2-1	CSARDGLDNEQFF
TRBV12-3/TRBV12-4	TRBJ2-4	CASSYPGGVKNIQYF
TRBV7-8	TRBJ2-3	CASSSSGVTDTQYF
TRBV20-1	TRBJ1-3	CSARDPAGTFGNTIYF
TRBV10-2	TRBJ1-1	CASRSPVRYNTEAFF
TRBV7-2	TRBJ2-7	CASSFQAGPYEQYF
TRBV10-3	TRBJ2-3	CAISDSLTGADTQYF
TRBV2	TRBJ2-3	CASSAESTDTQYF
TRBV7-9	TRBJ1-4	CASSPGGTGRTTNEKLFF
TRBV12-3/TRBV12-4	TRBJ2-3	CASSPLDRVRTDTQYF
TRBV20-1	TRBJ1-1	CSARGTGSLYTEAFF
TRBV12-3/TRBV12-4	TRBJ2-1	CASSFPGLAANEQFF
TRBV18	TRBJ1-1	CASSPQGQGTPEAFF
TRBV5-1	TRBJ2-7	CASSSAWGYEQYF
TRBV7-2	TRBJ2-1	CASSSPRGSYNEQFF
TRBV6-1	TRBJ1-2	CASSETREGYTF
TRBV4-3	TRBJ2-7	CASSQDWNRADYEQYF
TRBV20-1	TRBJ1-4	CSAREGTLEKLFF
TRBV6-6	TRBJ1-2	CASSDRVRTNYGYTF
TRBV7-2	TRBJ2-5	CASSLGRRGARRRYF
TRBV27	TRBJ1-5	CASRAGGFGQPQHF
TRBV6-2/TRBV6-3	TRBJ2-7	CASSYRVAAGSHEQYF
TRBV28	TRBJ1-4	CASSFGSTRGLFF
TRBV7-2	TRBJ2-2	CASSLVMLTGELFF
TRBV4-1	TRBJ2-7	CASSQEKGTFYEQYF
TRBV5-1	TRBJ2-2	CASSLVRQGLGGELFF
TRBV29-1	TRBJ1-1	CSAMEAEAFF
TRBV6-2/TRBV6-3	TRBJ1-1	CASSPRVNTEAFF
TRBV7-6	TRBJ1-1	CASSHAGANEAFF
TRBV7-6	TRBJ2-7	CASTPGGGREQYF
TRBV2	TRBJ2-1	CASREDLATFNEQFF
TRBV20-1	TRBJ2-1	CSAPLRDRGNNEQFF
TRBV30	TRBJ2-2	CAWDAGHSSNTGELFF
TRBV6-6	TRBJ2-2	CASSYLETGSTGELFF